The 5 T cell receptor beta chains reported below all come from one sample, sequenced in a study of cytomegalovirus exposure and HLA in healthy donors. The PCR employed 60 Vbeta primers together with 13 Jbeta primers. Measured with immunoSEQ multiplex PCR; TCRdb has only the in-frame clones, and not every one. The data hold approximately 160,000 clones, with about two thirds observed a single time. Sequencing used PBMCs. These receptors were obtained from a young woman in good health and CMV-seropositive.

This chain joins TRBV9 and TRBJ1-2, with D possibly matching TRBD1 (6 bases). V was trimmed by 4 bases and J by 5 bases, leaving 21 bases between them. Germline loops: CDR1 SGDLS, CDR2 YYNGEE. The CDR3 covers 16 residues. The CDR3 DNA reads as TGTGCCAGCAGCTTTCCTGCGGACAGAACAGATTATGGCTACACCTTC. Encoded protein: CASSFPADRTDYGYTF. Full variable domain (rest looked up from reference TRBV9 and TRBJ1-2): DSGVTQTPKHLITATGQRVTLRCSPRSGDLSVYWYQQSLDQGLQFLIQYYNGEERAKGNILERFSAQQFPDLHSELNLSSLELGDSALYFCASSFPADRTDYGYTFGSGTRLTVV.

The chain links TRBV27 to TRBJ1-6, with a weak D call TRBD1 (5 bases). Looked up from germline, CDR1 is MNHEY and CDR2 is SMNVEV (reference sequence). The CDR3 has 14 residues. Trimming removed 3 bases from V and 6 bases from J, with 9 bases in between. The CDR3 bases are TGTGCCAGCAGTTTGGGAGGGGTTAATTCACCCCTCCACTTT. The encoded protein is CASSLGGVNSPLHF.

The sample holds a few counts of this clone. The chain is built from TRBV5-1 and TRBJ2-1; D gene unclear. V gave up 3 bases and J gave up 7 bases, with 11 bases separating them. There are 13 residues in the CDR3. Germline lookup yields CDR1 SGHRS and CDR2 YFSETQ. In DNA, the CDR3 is TGCGCCAGCAGCTCCCCCGTGGAGAATGAGCAGTTCTTC. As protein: CASSSPVENEQFF.

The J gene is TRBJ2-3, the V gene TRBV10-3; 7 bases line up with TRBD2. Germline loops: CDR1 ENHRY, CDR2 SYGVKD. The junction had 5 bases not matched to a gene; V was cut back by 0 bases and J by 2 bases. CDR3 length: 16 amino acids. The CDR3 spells CAISESPLAYTDTQYF. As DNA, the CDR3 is TGTGCCATCAGTGAGTCGCCACTAGCGTACACAGATACGCAGTATTTT.

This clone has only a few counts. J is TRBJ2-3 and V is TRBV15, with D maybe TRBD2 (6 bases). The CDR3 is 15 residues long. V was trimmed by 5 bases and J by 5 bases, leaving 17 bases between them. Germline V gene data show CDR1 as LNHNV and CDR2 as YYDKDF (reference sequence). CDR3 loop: CATSHSWGVEDTQYF. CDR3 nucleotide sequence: TGTGCCACCAGCCACTCATGGGGGGTAGAAGATACGCAGTATTTT.